These 26 T cell receptor beta chains share one sample of origin, sequenced in a study of blood T cell repertoires in COVID-19 (dated by TCRdb to about 2020). The method was the immunoSEQ multiplex PCR assay. TCRdb provides this immuneACCESS table in a form limited to in-frame rearrangements. Some clones are lacking; in checked studies, under half of them reflect an unresolved V gene, and why the rest are absent is not known. The sample includes 410,000 or so clones, with more than 80% observed a single time. Roughly 1.4% of the sample rests with the top ten. Sample: peripheral blood. Every receptor here comes from a woman aged 25 to 39 with active or convalescent COVID-19.

This clone was observed once. J is TRBJ1-1 and V is TRBV19; 7 bases agree with TRBD1. The CDR3 is made up of 13 amino acids. The ends lost 5 bases at V and 2 bases at J; junction bases unmatched: 2. Germline values: CDR1 LNHDA, CDR2 SQIVND (reference sequence). The CDR3 DNA follows: TGTGCCAGTAGTCCAGGGGGTAACACTGAAGCTTTCTTT. It codes for CASSPGGNTEAFF.

This chain links TRBV3-1 (or the pseudogene TRBV3-2) with TRBJ1-2; D gene unclear. Looked up from germline, CDR1 is LGHDT and CDR2 is YNNKEL (reference sequence). The CDR3 sequence is 13 residues long. V was trimmed by 4 bases and J by 4 bases, leaving 10 bases between them. The CDR3: CASSPREPYGYTF. In DNA form, the CDR3 reads TGTGCCAGCAGCCCACGGGAGCCCTATGGCTACACCTTC.

This chain's CDR3 is CASSPGTGGFSDTQYF. CDR3 coding DNA: TGCGCCAGCAGCCCAGGGACAGGGGGTTTCTCAGATACGCAGTATTTT. This chain joins TRBV5-1 and TRBJ2-3; 11 nucleotides agree with TRBD1. The germline gives CDR1 SGHRS, CDR2 YFSETQ. There are 16 residues in the CDR3. J was trimmed by 4 bases and V by 4 bases; bases with no gene match: 8.

This rearrangement joins TRBV5-4 to TRBJ2-2, with a tentative D call TRBD1 (5 bases). The germline V and J ends were trimmed by 0 bases and 0 bases, with 9 bases remaining between them. Germline CDR1 and CDR2: SGHNT and YYREEE (reference sequence). This CDR3 contains 16 residues. CDR3 sequence reads: CASSLGQLANTGELFF. The CDR3 DNA is TGTGCCAGCAGCTTGGGACAGCTCGCGAACACCGGGGAGCTGTTTTTT.

The V gene is TRBV3-1 (or the pseudogene TRBV3-2), the J gene TRBJ1-2; possibly TRBD1 for D (6 bases). The CDR3 spans 12 residues. The ends were cut back, 2 bases at V and 8 bases at J, with 9 bases in the middle. Germline CDR1 is LGHDT and CDR2 is YNNKEL (reference sequence). The CDR3 sequence: CASSQTGMGYTF. Here the CDR3 DNA reads TGTGCCAGCAGCCAAACAGGGATGGGCTACACCTTC.

The genes are TRBV10-1 and TRBJ1-1; no clear D gene. The V gene's germline CDR1 is WNHNN and CDR2 SYGVQD (reference sequence). This CDR3 comprises 13 residues. The germline V and J ends were trimmed by 2 bases and 3 bases, with 7 bases remaining between them. The DNA of the CDR3 is TGCGCCAGCAGTGAGGTAGAGGACACTGAAGCTTTCTTT. Encoded protein: CASSEVEDTEAFF.

The CDR3 here is CASSLPSRGGKETQYF. CDR3 sequence (DNA): TGCGCCAGCAGCTTGCCGTCTCGCGGGGGGAAGGAGACCCAGTACTTC. V gene TRBV5-1 combines with J gene TRBJ2-5; the match to TRBD2 covers 8 bases. The CDR3 runs 16 residues. Per germline, CDR1 SGHRS and CDR2 YFSETQ. V dropped 1 base and J dropped 5; count of bases not matched to a gene: 10.

The chain combines TRBV2 with TRBJ2-2, with 8 bases that match TRBD1. Looked up from germline, CDR1 is SNHLY and CDR2 is FYNNEI. After removal of 8 bases from V and 2 bases from J, the junction contained 1 base not matched to a gene. The CDR3 loop spans 13 amino acids. The DNA for the CDR3 is TGTGCCAGCGGACAGGGCAACACCGGGGAGCTGTTTTTT. It encodes CASGQGNTGELFF. The full variable domain, rest sourced from reference TRBV2 and TRBJ2-2, is EPEVTQTPSHQVTQMGQEVILRCVPISNHLYFYWYRQILGQKVEFLVSFYNNEISEKSEIFDDQFSVERPDGSNFTLKIRSTKLEDSAMYFCASGQGNTGELFFGEGSRLTVL.

The chain joins TRBV25-1 to TRBJ1-4, with D tentatively TRBD1 (6 bases). V gave up 3 bases and J gave up 12 bases, with 20 bases separating them. The germline CDR1 and CDR2 sequences are MGHDK and SYGVNS. This CDR3 is built from 15 residues. CDR3 protein: CASSDFNRERSELFF. The CDR3 bases are TGTGCCAGCAGTGATTTTAACAGGGAGAGGTCTGAACTGTTTTTT.

The rearrangement links TRBV27 to TRBJ1-2; D remains ambiguous. Germline CDR1 and CDR2: MNHEY and SMNVEV (reference sequence). Trimming took off 6 bases at V and 4 bases at J, with 18 bases between the two ends. There are 15 residues in the CDR3. CDR3 nucleotides: TGTGCCAGCAGGTCCCAAGCGGTAGGATTCTATGGCTACACCTTC. It yields the protein CASRSQAVGFYGYTF.

V and J are TRBV6-5 and TRBJ2-5; 8 nucleotides match TRBD1. J lost 1 base, V lost 6 bases, and 1 base had no gene match. CDR1 is MNHEY, CDR2 SVGAGI, per germline. The CDR3 extends over 13 amino acids. For the CDR3, the DNA is TGTGCCAGCAGCCAGGGGGCCCAAGAGACCCAGTACTTC. Amino acids: CASSQGAQETQYF.

This chain connects TRBV2 to TRBJ2-7; 13 nucleotides agree with TRBD2. CDR1 is SNHLY and CDR2 is FYNNEI in the germline V gene. Unmatched junction bases numbered 10, after V lost 3 bases and J lost 2 bases. The CDR3 has 18 amino acids. For the CDR3, the DNA is TGTGCCAGCAGTGACTCTGGACTAGCGGGAGACGTTGCCTACGAGCAGTACTTC. It yields the protein CASSDSGLAGDVAYEQYF.

This sequence joins TRBV2 and TRBJ1-5, with 10 bases identical to TRBD1. The germline V gene has CDR1 SNHLY and CDR2 FYNNEI. V was pared by 6 bases and J by 4 bases, with 6 bases of the junction left unmatched. The CDR3 is made up of 15 amino acids. This CDR3 reads CASSLWTGGNQPQHF. CDR3 bases: TGTGCCAGCAGCCTATGGACAGGGGGTAATCAGCCCCAGCATTTT. Together with reference TRBV2 and TRBJ1-5, the CDR3 gives the full variable domain: EPEVTQTPSHQVTQMGQEVILRCVPISNHLYFYWYRQILGQKVEFLVSFYNNEISEKSEIFDDQFSVERPDGSNFTLKIRSTKLEDSAMYFCASSLWTGGNQPQHFGDGTRLSIL.

The chain couples TRBV3-1 (or the pseudogene TRBV3-2) to TRBJ2-7, with 12 bases that match TRBD2. Germline values: CDR1 LGHDT, CDR2 YNNKEL (reference sequence). The CDR3 covers 20 residues. The J segment lost 4 bases and the V segment lost 3 bases, leaving 19 bases of the junction unmatched. In DNA, the CDR3 is TGTGCCAGCAGCCAGGAGACTAGCGGGAGAGGTTCCCTTTATCTTTACGAGCAGTACTTC. Translated: CASSQETSGRGSLYLYEQYF.

This clone was counted once. The V and J genes are TRBV10-3 and TRBJ1-5; D uncertain. The CDR3 is made up of 14 amino acids. V lost 3 bases, J lost 2 bases, and 8 bases lay in between. The germline CDR1 and CDR2 sequences are ENHRY and SYGVKD. This CDR3 is CAISEVGGNQPQHF. CDR3 nucleotides: TGTGCCATCAGTGAAGTCGGTGGCAATCAGCCCCAGCATTTT.

The V gene is TRBV14, the J gene TRBJ2-4; the match to TRBD1 covers 12 bases. Germline CDR1 and CDR2: SGHDN and FVKESK. The CDR3 is 15 residues long. V shed 9 bases and J 3 bases; nucleotides not matched to a gene: 6. CDR3 protein: CASSGTGGGKNIQYF. In nucleotides, the CDR3 is TGTGCCAGTAGCGGGACAGGGGGCGGCAAAAACATTCAGTACTTC.

The chain carries TRBV5-1 and TRBJ1-2; TRBD1 aligns across 12 bases. CDR3 length equals 15 residues. V shed 2 bases and J 7 bases; nucleotides not matched to a gene: 6. Germline V gives CDR1 SGHRS, CDR2 YFSETQ. The CDR3 reads CASSLSGTGGFGYTF. CDR3 in DNA: TGCGCCAGCAGCTTATCCGGGACAGGGGGCTTTGGCTACACCTTC.

This clone was recorded once. This chain connects TRBV2 to TRBJ1-6, with 7 bases that match TRBD1. The CDR3 sequence is 14 residues long. From germline, CDR1 is SNHLY and CDR2 FYNNEI. The ends lost 8 bases at V and 4 bases at J; junction bases unmatched: 5. The CDR3 nucleotides are TGTGCCAGCGGCCTGGACAGGTATAATTCACCCCTCCACTTT. Its protein is CASGLDRYNSPLHF.

The J gene is TRBJ1-5, the V gene TRBV25-1; D gene unclear. Germline CDR1 is MGHDK and CDR2 is SYGVNS. V was cut by 2 bases and J by 4 bases, with 3 bases left in between. The CDR3 totals 12 residues. CDR3 sequence reads: CASSEPNQPQHF. Written as DNA, the CDR3 is TGTGCCAGCAGTGAACCAAATCAGCCCCAGCATTTT.

A few counts support this clone. This rearrangement joins TRBV11-2 to TRBJ2-7, with a weak D call TRBD2 (6 bases). There are 18 residues in the CDR3. Germline V CDR1 and CDR2: SGHAT, FQNNGV. Trimming left V 0 bases short and J 3 bases short, with 21 bases between. The CDR3 loop reads CASSLDTFGLKRNYEQYF. For the CDR3, the DNA is TGTGCCAGCAGCTTAGATACTTTCGGACTAAAAAGGAACTACGAGCAGTACTTC.

The rearrangement joins TRBV6-1 to TRBJ1-1; maybe TRBD1 (6 bases). The CDR3 has 15 amino acids. Germline assignment: CDR1 MNHNS and CDR2 SASEGT. V gave up 4 bases and J gave up 1 base, with 13 bases separating them. CDR3 sequence: CASSGAGARNTEAFF. The CDR3 DNA is TGTGCCAGCAGTGGAGCGGGGGCGAGGAACACTGAAGCTTTCTTT.

The chain uses TRBV12-3 or TRBV12-4 and TRBJ2-7; 8 nucleotides agree with TRBD2. V gave up 3 bases and J gave up 5 bases; unmatched junction bases: 3. CDR3 length equals 13 residues. The CDR3 nucleotides are TGTGCCAGCAGTTTCGGACTAGCCGACGAGCAGTACTTC. The encoded protein is CASSFGLADEQYF.

The V and J genes are TRBV7-6 and TRBJ2-5; maybe TRBD2 (6 bases). The CDR3 consists of 16 residues. Trimming removed 0 bases at V and 2 bases at J, with 13 bases between. Germline V gene lookup returns CDR1 SGHVS and CDR2 FNYEAQ. CDR3 DNA sequence: TGTGCCAGCAGCTTAGCCCCACTAGCTGGGCAAGAGACCCAGTACTTC. Translating gives CASSLAPLAGQETQYF.

To note about this clone: Other nucleotide sequences from this sample produce the same CDR3. This sequence joins TRBV3-1 (or the pseudogene TRBV3-2) and TRBJ2-3; no definite D call. From germline, CDR1 is LGHDT and CDR2 YNNKEL (reference sequence). This CDR3 contains 12 residues. The V end was cut by 2 bases, the J end by 6 bases, with 6 bases between. The CDR3 bases are TGTGCCAGCAGCCAACGAGTGGATACGCAGTATTTT. It translates to CASSQRVDTQYF.

V usage is TRBV10-1 and J usage is TRBJ1-1; D is unresolved. The CDR3 has 13 residues. The germline gives CDR1 WNHNN, CDR2 SYGVQD (reference sequence). Trimming left V 3 bases short and J 1 base short, with 6 bases between. The CDR3 is CASSEQQNTEAFF. The CDR3, as DNA: TGCGCCAGCAGTGAACAACAGAACACTGAAGCTTTCTTT.

The chain combines TRBV9 with TRBJ2-5; 10 bases map to TRBD2. Per the germline V gene, CDR1 is SGDLS and CDR2 is YYNGEE. After removal of 0 bases from V and 5 bases from J, the junction contained 7 bases not matched to a gene. The CDR3 is 16 amino acids. CDR3 amino acids: CASSVGRLAGAETQYF. The DNA of the CDR3 is TGTGCCAGCAGCGTAGGAAGGCTAGCGGGAGCGGAGACCCAGTACTTC.